The 29 T cell receptor beta chains below come from one sample, sequenced in a study of breast tumors, draining lymph nodes, adjacent tissues. TCRdb reprocessed the multiplex PCR reads via MiXCR and lists one record per CDR3 protein. Among 250,000 or so distinct CDR3 sequences listed, around 31% were seen once. Axillary draining lymph nodes of breast cancer patients supplied the node samples. Sequencing used axillary lymph node tissue. The receptors were sampled from a female donor with breast cancer. Some clones in this sample may be carry-over from other donors' samples.

The gene calls are TRBV5-1 and TRBJ1-1; 7 bases fit TRBD1. The V segment lost 8 bases and the J segment 12 bases; nucleotides outside the gene matches: 4. The germline gives CDR1 SGHRS, CDR2 YFSETQ. This CDR3 is built from 9 residues. The CDR3 region has the DNA TGCGCCAGGGGACAGTCAACTTTCTTT. This encodes CARGQSTFF. The full variable domain, in which reference TRBV5-1 and TRBJ1-1 provide the parts outside the CDR3, is KAGVTQTPRYLIKTRGQQVTLSCSPISGHRSVSWYQQTPGQGLQFLFEYFSETQRNKGNFPGRFSGRQFSNSRSEMNVSTLELGDSALYLCARGQSTFFGQGTRLTVV.

This clonotype was counted a single time. The chain links TRBV19 to TRBJ1-4; the D gene is possibly TRBD1 (5 bases). Germline V CDR1 and CDR2: LNHDA, SQIVND (reference sequence). This CDR3 comprises 16 residues. V lost 3 bases and J lost 8, with 19 bases in between. The DNA of the CDR3 is TGTGCCAGTAGTATTGGAGCAGCGGGACGGGGGGAAAAACTGTTTTTT. This gives the protein CASSIGAAGRGEKLFF.

Points on this clonotype: The junction differs from germline at one of its ends, possibly a read error. In DNA, the CDR3 is TGCAGCGCCCGGACAGGGGTCACAGATACGCGGTATTTC. Its translation: CSARTGVTDTRYF. The V gene is TRBV29-1, the J gene TRBJ2-3, with 9 bases lining up with TRBD1. CDR3 size: 13 residues. The germline gives CDR1 SQVTM, CDR2 ANQGSEA.

Turning to this clonotype: One end of the junction is discordant with germline, which a read error may explain. This chain joins TRBV20-1 and TRBJ2-5; 14 bases align to TRBD2. This CDR3 has 17 residues. The germline V gene has CDR1 DFQATT and CDR2 SNEGSKA (reference sequence). CDR3 region: CSGQGLAGAARQETRYF. The CDR3, as DNA: TGCAGTGGGCAGGGACTAGCGGGAGCTGCGAGGCAAGAGACCCGGTACTTC.

The chain is built from TRBV10-3 and TRBJ1-2, with D uncertain. Deletions cut 4 bases from V and 8 bases from J, with 8 bases between. Per germline, CDR1 ENHRY and CDR2 SYGVKD. CDR3 length: 11 amino acids. The CDR3 sequence is CAISARTGYTF. The CDR3 nucleotides are TGTGCCATCAGTGCCCGGACGGGCTACACCTTC.

This clonotype was detected many times. The chain couples TRBV15 to TRBJ2-1; 7 positions match TRBD2. J lost 9 bases, V lost 1 base, and 12 bases had no gene match. The germline gives CDR1 LNHNV, CDR2 YYDKDF (reference sequence). The CDR3 runs to 16 residues. CDR3 sequence reads: CATSRVGEGPGFEQFF. For the CDR3, the DNA is TGTGCCACCAGCAGAGTTGGGGAGGGGCCCGGATTTGAGCAGTTCTTC.

This clonotype was observed many times. This sequence joins TRBV6-5 and TRBJ1-3; no clear D gene. CDR1 and CDR2 (germline): MNHEY, SVGAGI. This CDR3 contains 11 residues. Trimming took off 7 bases at V and 4 bases at J, with 5 bases between the two ends. CDR3 region: CASKFGNTIYF. CDR3 nucleotides: TGTGCCAGCAAATTCGGAAACACCATATATTTT.

This clonotype was recorded at least ten times. The CDR3 DNA reads as TGTGCCAGCAGCTTTGGGATGGAGACCCAGTACTTC. The encoded protein is CASSFGMETQYF. The rearrangement uses TRBV7-2 and TRBJ2-5; D is unresolved. The CDR3 is 12 amino acids. Germline CDR1 is SGHTA and CDR2 is FQGNSA. Trimming left V 3 bases short and J 5 bases short, with 7 bases between.

This clonotype was seen repeatedly, ten times or more. The CDR3 bases are TGCAGTGCTAGAGCGTATGTTGGCGGGAGTTCAGAGCAGTTCTTC. Residues: CSARAYVGGSSEQFF. V gene TRBV20-1 combines with J gene TRBJ2-1; TRBD2 agrees at 7 bases. V gave up 1 base and J gave up 10 bases; unmatched junction bases: 13. CDR3 length equals 15 residues. Per germline, CDR1 DFQATT and CDR2 SNEGSKA (reference sequence).

This clonotype was seen repeatedly, ten times or more. The CDR3 nucleotides are TGTGCCAGCAGCGTAGGGACATATTCTCACAATGAGCAGTTCTTC. Translation: CASSVGTYSHNEQFF. The rearrangement uses TRBV9 and TRBJ2-1, with a possible D match to TRBD1 (5 bases). V gave up 0 bases and J gave up 5 bases, with 12 bases separating them. Germline CDR1 and CDR2: SGDLS and YYNGEE. This CDR3 is built from 15 residues.

This clonotype was recorded many times. The chain links TRBV9 to TRBJ2-1, with D perhaps matching TRBD2 (5 bases). Germline V gene data show CDR1 as SGDLS and CDR2 as YYNGEE. Trimming removed 0 bases from V and 8 bases from J, with 15 bases in between. CDR3 length: 15 amino acids. The CDR3 is CASSVGSLAGDEQFF. The CDR3 DNA is TGTGCCAGCAGCGTAGGGTCCCTAGCCGGTGATGAGCAGTTCTTC.

In this sample, this clonotype turned up many times. The chain links TRBV6-6 to TRBJ2-5; 12 bases agree with TRBD2. CDR3 size: 15 residues. Germline values: CDR1 MNHNY, CDR2 SVGAGI (reference sequence). V shed 7 bases, J shed 3 bases, and the junction held 6 bases outside the gene matches. The CDR3 loop reads CASNGLAGTEETQYF. The CDR3, as DNA: TGTGCCAGCAACGGACTAGCGGGAACCGAAGAGACCCAGTACTTC.

The chain uses TRBV20-1 and TRBJ1-1; 7 nucleotides align to TRBD1. CDR1 and CDR2 (germline): DFQATT, SNEGSKA (reference sequence). The CDR3 loop spans 15 amino acids. J lost 0 bases, V lost 0 bases, and 4 bases had no gene match. Written as DNA, the CDR3 is TGCAGTGCTAGAGATCTGGGACAGATGAACACTGAAGCTTTCTTT. Translation: CSARDLGQMNTEAFF.

This clonotype was seen at least ten times. J is TRBJ2-5 and V is TRBV7-6; D is unresolved. Trimming took off 4 bases at V and 0 bases at J, with 12 bases between the two ends. The V gene's germline CDR1 is SGHVS and CDR2 FNYEAQ. The CDR3 is 15 amino acids. Here the CDR3 DNA reads TGTGCCAGCAGCTCATTGACCGCGTACCAAGAGACCCAGTACTTC. Residues: CASSSLTAYQETQYF.

This clonotype was seen ten or more times. The V call is TRBV7-9, the J call TRBJ2-3, with D possibly being TRBD1 or TRBD2 (5 bases each). The CDR3 contains 15 residues. The germline V gene has CDR1 SEHNR and CDR2 FQNEAQ (reference sequence). The ends were cut back, 5 bases at V and 3 bases at J, with 15 bases in the middle. The CDR3 nucleotides read TGTGCCAGCAGCCCACTGGAGAGGGGAACAGATACGCAGTATTTT. Encoded protein: CASSPLERGTDTQYF.

Remarks on this clonotype: Since a much larger clone is just one base distant, this may be a read error. This chain links TRBV5-1 with TRBJ2-2; D gene uncertain. CDR3 length: 15 amino acids. The germline CDR1 and CDR2 sequences are SGHRS and YFSETQ. CDR3 sequence: CAGSFAVTNTGELFF. CDR3 in DNA: TGCGCCGGCAGCTTTGCAGTAACGAACACCGGGGAGCTGTTTTTT.

Worth noting for this clonotype: Mismatch with germline at one junction end may stem from a read error. The rearrangement uses TRBV7-8 and TRBJ1-6, with 11 bases identical to TRBD1. CDR1 is SGHVS and CDR2 is FQNEAQ in the germline V gene. The CDR3 has 16 amino acids. In nucleotides, the CDR3 is TGTGCCAGCAGCTTGAGATCCGGGACAGGGGGGTCACTCCTCCACTTT. Amino acid sequence: CASSLRSGTGGSLLHF.

This clonotype came up many times. The J gene is TRBJ2-5, the V gene TRBV11-2; maybe TRBD1 (6 bases). Per germline, CDR1 SGHAT and CDR2 FQNNGV. Trimming took off 1 base at V and 0 bases at J, with 12 bases between the two ends. The CDR3 covers 16 residues. In DNA form, the CDR3 reads TGTGCCAGCAGCTTAGTCGGGACATCGTACCAAGAGACCCAGTACTTC. Translating gives CASSLVGTSYQETQYF.

As for this clonotype: A much larger clone sits a single nucleotide away, making a read error possible. As the CDR3 is not closed by the conserved phenylalanine or tryptophan, this likely results from a read error. This chain uses TRBV10-2 with TRBJ1-2; D is unresolved. The V gene's germline CDR1 is WSHSY and CDR2 SAAADI. There are 12 residues in the CDR3. This CDR3 reads CASSYSGNGYTL. Written as DNA, the CDR3 is TGTGCCAGCAGTTACTCGGGGAATGGCTACACCCTC.

About this clonotype: Since a much larger clone is just one base distant, this may be a read error. The DNA for the CDR3 is TGTGCCAGCACCTGCTCCGGCGGATACACAGATACGCAGTATTTT. This gives the protein CASTCSGGYTDTQYF. The chain recombines TRBV12-3 or TRBV12-4 with TRBJ2-3; D unresolved. CDR3 length: 15 residues. Trimming removed 7 bases at V and 2 bases at J, with 16 bases between.

This chain connects TRBV18 to TRBJ1-2, with a tentative D call TRBD1 (5 bases). The V end was cut by 5 bases, the J end by 12 bases, with 16 bases between. The CDR3 has 12 residues. Germline V CDR1 and CDR2: KGHSH, LQKENI. The CDR3 loop is CASSSQGYGNTF. For the CDR3, the DNA is TGTGCCAGCTCAAGCCAGGGATATGGAAACACCTTC. The full variable domain, completed using reference TRBV18 and TRBJ1-2, is NAGVMQNPRHLVRRRGQEARLRCSPMKGHSHVYWYRQLPEEGLKFMVYLQKENIIDESGMPKERFSAEFPKEGPSILRIQQVVRGDSAAYFCASSSQGYGNTFGSGTRLTVV.

The chain recombines TRBV11-3 with TRBJ2-1, with D possibly TRBD2 on 7 matching bases. V gave up 7 bases and J gave up 8 bases, with 12 bases separating them. The germline V gene has CDR1 SGHNT and CDR2 YENEEA. The CDR3 is 12 residues long. CDR3 region: CASTPGGYEQFF. CDR3 sequence (DNA): TGTGCCAGCACGCCGGGGGGCTATGAGCAGTTCTTC.

This clonotype was found many times. The chain links TRBV19 to TRBJ2-1; D is perhaps TRBD2 (5 bases). CDR1 and CDR2 from the germline V gene are LNHDA and SQIVND (reference sequence). V was cut by 4 bases and J by 10 bases, with 17 bases left in between. The CDR3 runs 14 residues. The CDR3 DNA sequence: TGTGCCAGTAGTAGGAGCGTCGGGGAAGGGGAGCAGTTCTTC. Amino acid sequence: CASSRSVGEGEQFF.

The table lists this clonotype with many counts. The chain carries TRBV4-1 and TRBJ2-7, with 8 bases aligning to TRBD2. The germline CDR1 and CDR2 sequences are MGHRA and YSYEKL. The CDR3 spans 15 residues. V lost 1 base, J lost 1 base, and 3 bases stayed unmatched. CDR3 residues: CASSQGPSGSYEQYF. The DNA of the CDR3 is TGCGCCAGCAGCCAAGGACCTAGCGGGTCCTACGAGCAGTACTTC.

The chain has TRBV24-1 and TRBJ2-1, with D possibly matching TRBD1 (6 bases). CDR1 is KGHDR, CDR2 SFDVKD, per germline. This CDR3 contains 14 residues. Between the trimmed V and J ends, which lost 6 bases and 7 bases, there was a span of 15 bases. CDR3 amino acids: CATSYREQGNEQFF. For the CDR3, the DNA is TGTGCCACCAGTTATCGTGAACAGGGTAATGAGCAGTTCTTC.

This clonotype was picked up one time. For the CDR3, the DNA is TGTGCCAGCAGCTTAGGTGTGGCTGAAGCTTTCTTT. Residues: CASSLGVAEAFF. The genes are TRBV7-8 and TRBJ1-1; D not certain. Germline V gives CDR1 SGHVS, CDR2 FQNEAQ. V lost 1 base and J lost 6, with 6 bases in between. The CDR3 consists of 12 residues.

The chain carries TRBV6-1 and TRBJ2-2; TRBD2 matches at 8 bases. Trimming removed 5 bases from V and 4 bases from J; junction bases left unmatched: 6. CDR1 MNHNS and CDR2 SASEGT come from the germline V gene. The CDR3 totals 15 residues. The CDR3 here is CASSHGTRVTGELFF. For the CDR3, the DNA is TGTGCCAGCAGTCACGGGACTAGGGTCACCGGGGAGCTGTTTTTT.

This clonotype was seen at least ten times. V gene TRBV19 combines with J gene TRBJ2-7; 8 bases agree with TRBD2. V dropped 5 bases and J dropped 5; count of bases not matched to a gene: 8. Germline V lookup: CDR1 LNHDA, CDR2 SQIVND (reference sequence). The CDR3 is 14 residues long. CDR3 sequence reads: CASSQGGGLHEQYF. CDR3 DNA sequence: TGTGCCAGTAGTCAGGGCGGGGGGCTCCACGAGCAGTACTTC.

This clonotype was seen many times. The gene calls are TRBV2 and TRBJ2-3, with 14 positions matching TRBD2. This CDR3 is 16 amino acids long. The germline CDR1 and CDR2 sequences are SNHLY and FYNNEI. V was clipped by 8 bases and J by 5 bases; unmatched bases: 9. CDR3: CASLRRTSGRIDTQYF. DNA of the CDR3: TGTGCCAGCTTACGGAGGACTAGCGGGAGGATAGATACGCAGTATTTT.